One T cell receptor (beta chain) is described in this entry. Its cognate antigen is unknown. The sample comes from a study of CD8 T cells in Susac syndrome. Findings of the study overall: Clonal expansion was missing from Susac syndrome CD4+ T cell repertoires.

After extraction with the RNeasy kit, 0.5 to 1 ug of the RNA was reverse transcribed using random hexamers. MiXCR, run by TCRdb on the immunoSEQ multiplex PCR reads, gives a single entry per CDR3 protein. The table shows roughly 250,000 distinct CDR3 sequences, with 90% to 96% occurring only once. The ends were cut back, 5 bases at V and 10 bases at J, with 11 bases in the middle. Germline-derived CDR1 and CDR2 are MDHEN and SYDVKM. The CDR3 extends over 11 amino acids. From blood CD8+ and CD4+ T cells, the TCR beta chain was sequenced. As judged by recently defined diagnostic criteria, patients with Susac syndrome had definite or probable disease. TEMRA cells underwent FACS enrichment and CD8+ and CD4+ T cells underwent negative isolation.

Sequenced sample: CD4+ T cells from PBMCs. The chain is built from TRBV28 and TRBJ1-1; D is possibly TRBD1 (5 bases). This receptor was obtained from a human donor with Susac syndrome. The CDR3 DNA sequence: TGTGCCAGCAGTACACCAAGGGGAGCTTTCTTT. Translation: CASSTPRGAFF.